Listed below are T cell receptor beta chains from one sample, sequenced in a study of cytomegalovirus exposure and HLA in healthy donors. Some clones are missing from TCRdb's copy, which holds only in-frame ones; the method was immunoSEQ multiplex PCR. The table shows 100,000 to 150,000 clones, with over 15% occurring only once. The sequenced material came from PBMCs. These receptors were obtained from a female donor in good health and CMV-seropositive. CDR3s include the opening cysteine and the closing phenylalanine or tryptophan. A D gene is named only where the DNA matches it firmly. Clone size is given for some rows only: seen once, a few or many times, or a class if the clone is expanded.

CDR3 DNA	CDR3 protein	CDR3 length	clone size	D gene	V gene	J gene
TGTGCCTGGAGTGTATATCGCGGAGATAGCAATCAGCCCCAGCATTTT	CAWSVYRGDSNQPQHF	16	NA	NA	TRBV30	TRBJ1-5
TGTGCCAGTAGTATTGGTCACTATAGCAATCAGCCCCAGCATTTT	CASSIGHYSNQPQHF	15	few	NA	TRBV19	TRBJ1-5
TGTGCCAGCAGCTTAGGTGTCGGACTAGCGGGATACGAGCAGTACTTC	CASSLGVGLAGYEQYF	16	NA	TRBD2	TRBV7-9	TRBJ2-7
TGTGCCAGCAGCTTCGACAGGGCGAATGAGCAGTTCTTC	CASSFDRANEQFF	13	NA	TRBD1	TRBV7-9	TRBJ2-1
TGTGCCAGCAGCCCTCCCGCTGGTAGCGGAATCACAGATACGCAGTATTTT	CASSPPAGSGITDTQYF	17	NA	NA	TRBV27	TRBJ2-3
TGTGCCACCAGCAAAACAGGGATGGGGAACATTCAGTACTTC	CATSKTGMGNIQYF	14	NA	NA	TRBV15	TRBJ2-4
TGTGCCAGCAGTTGGACAGGACCCTACGAGCAGTACTTC	CASSWTGPYEQYF	13	NA	TRBD1	TRBV27	TRBJ2-7
TGTGCCAGCAGTGCTGACAGGGCATCGACAGATACGCAGTATTTT	CASSADRASTDTQYF	15	few	TRBD1	TRBV6-5	TRBJ2-3
TGCGCCAGCAGCCATAACCCGGCTGACAGGGGTGGCGAAAAACTGTTTTTT	CASSHNPADRGGEKLFF	17	few	TRBD1	TRBV4-3	TRBJ1-4
TGTGCCAGCAGCTCAGGGGAGGGCGGGAGGCAAACCTACGAGCAGTACTTC	CASSSGEGGRQTYEQYF	17	few	TRBD2	TRBV7-3	TRBJ2-7
TGTGCCAGCAGTTACCTGCGGAACACTGAAGCTTTCTTT	CASSYLRNTEAFF	13	few	NA	TRBV6-6	TRBJ1-1
TGCGCCAGCAGCAGGCAAGGGGGCGCGCTCGGTCAAGAGACCCAGTACTTC	CASSRQGGALGQETQYF	17	NA	TRBD1	TRBV5-1	TRBJ2-5
TGCGCCAGCAGCCGAGGATACCTTACCTCGAACACTGAAGCTTTCTTT	CASSRGYLTSNTEAFF	16	NA	NA	TRBV4-3	TRBJ1-1
TGCGCCAGCAGCTTGGACGGGACTAGCGGTAGCTCCTACAATGAGCAGTTCTTC	CASSLDGTSGSSYNEQFF	18	few	TRBD2	TRBV5-1	TRBJ2-1
TGTGCCACACGCCCGGACACAGGATACTATGGCTACACCTTC	CATRPDTGYYGYTF	14	NA	NA	TRBV6-5	TRBJ1-2
TGTGCCAGCATCGAGCGGGACTCCTACAATGAGCAGTTCTTC	CASIERDSYNEQFF	14	NA	TRBD2	TRBV5-6	TRBJ2-1
TGTGCCAGCGCTACAGACAGGGCTGGCGGCTACACCTTC	CASATDRAGGYTF	13	few	TRBD1	TRBV6-6	TRBJ1-2
TGTGCCAGCAGCGCTCATGCGGAGGGGATAGCATACGAGCAGTACTTC	CASSAHAEGIAYEQYF	16	NA	NA	TRBV9	TRBJ2-7
TGTGCCAGCAGTGAAGAGGGCAGGGGGCGGATTGAAGCTTTCTTT	CASSEEGRGRIEAFF	15	few	TRBD1	TRBV2	TRBJ1-1
TGTGCTAGCAGCTTAGGGCGGGGCCTGAATGAAAAACTGTTTTTT	CASSLGRGLNEKLFF	15	few	NA	TRBV7-7	TRBJ1-4
TGTGCCAGCAGCTTTGGATGGGGAGGCTACGAGCAGTACTTC	CASSFGWGGYEQYF	14	NA	NA	TRBV5-6	TRBJ2-7
TGTGCCAGCAGCCACACAGGGGAAGTTCAGCCCCAGCATTTT	CASSHTGEVQPQHF	14	NA	TRBD1	TRBV25-1	TRBJ1-5
TGCGCCAGCAGTGGACCCGACAGGGGGCCAGACAATGAGCAGTTCTTC	CASSGPDRGPDNEQFF	16	NA	TRBD1	TRBV10-1	TRBJ2-1
TGTGCCAGCAGCTTGGCTCTAGCGGGAGGCCTCACAGATACGCAGTATTTT	CASSLALAGGLTDTQYF	17	few	TRBD2	TRBV5-4	TRBJ2-3
TGTGCCAGTAGTATACGGTATAGCGTTCAGCCCCAGCATTTT	CASSIRYSVQPQHF	14	NA	NA	TRBV19	TRBJ1-5
TGTGCCTGGAGCGACATCTACGAGCAGTACTTC	CAWSDIYEQYF	11	few	NA	TRBV30	TRBJ2-7
TGTGCCAGCAGGCGTACAGGGTACGAGCAGTACTTC	CASRRTGYEQYF	12	NA	NA	TRBV7-2	TRBJ2-7